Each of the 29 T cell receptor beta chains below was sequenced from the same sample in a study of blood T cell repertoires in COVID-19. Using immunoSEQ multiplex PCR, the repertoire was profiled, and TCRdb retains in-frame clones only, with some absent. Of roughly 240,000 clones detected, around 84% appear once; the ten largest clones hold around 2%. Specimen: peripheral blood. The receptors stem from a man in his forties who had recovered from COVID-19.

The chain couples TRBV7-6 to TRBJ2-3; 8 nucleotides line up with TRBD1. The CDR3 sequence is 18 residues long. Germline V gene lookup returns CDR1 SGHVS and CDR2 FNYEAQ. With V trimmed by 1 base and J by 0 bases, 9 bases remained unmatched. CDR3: CASSLVRTGLTSTDTQYF. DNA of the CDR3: TGTGCCAGCAGCTTAGTTAGGACAGGGCTGACTAGCACAGATACGCAGTATTTT.

Written as DNA, the CDR3 is TGCGCCAGCAGTCCAGCGGGAGGCCCCTCCTACGAGCAGTACTTC. This codes for CASSPAGGPSYEQYF. The V gene is TRBV5-1, the J gene TRBJ2-7; 9 positions agree with TRBD2. Germline V gene lookup returns CDR1 SGHRS and CDR2 YFSETQ. J gave up 0 bases and V 5 bases, and 6 bases lay outside the gene matches. This CDR3 has 15 amino acids.

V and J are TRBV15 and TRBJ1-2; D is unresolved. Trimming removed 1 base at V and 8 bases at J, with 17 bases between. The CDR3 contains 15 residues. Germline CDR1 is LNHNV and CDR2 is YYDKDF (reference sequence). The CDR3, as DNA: TGTGCCACCAGCAGAGGTCGACACCTATCGGGGGGCTACACCTTC. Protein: CATSRGRHLSGGYTF.

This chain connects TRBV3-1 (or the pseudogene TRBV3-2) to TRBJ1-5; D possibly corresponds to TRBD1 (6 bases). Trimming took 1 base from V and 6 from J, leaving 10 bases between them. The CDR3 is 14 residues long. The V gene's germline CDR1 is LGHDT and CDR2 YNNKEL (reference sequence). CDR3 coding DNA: TGTGCCAGCAGCCAAGGGGGGGGCGGTCAGCCCCAGCATTTT. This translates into CASSQGGGGQPQHF.

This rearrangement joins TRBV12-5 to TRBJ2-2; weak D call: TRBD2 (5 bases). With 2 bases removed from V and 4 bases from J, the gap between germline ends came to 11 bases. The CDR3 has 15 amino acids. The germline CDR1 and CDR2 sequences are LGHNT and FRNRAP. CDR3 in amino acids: CASGLLGVATGELFF. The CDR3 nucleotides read TGTGCTAGTGGTTTGCTCGGGGTAGCCACCGGGGAGCTGTTTTTT.

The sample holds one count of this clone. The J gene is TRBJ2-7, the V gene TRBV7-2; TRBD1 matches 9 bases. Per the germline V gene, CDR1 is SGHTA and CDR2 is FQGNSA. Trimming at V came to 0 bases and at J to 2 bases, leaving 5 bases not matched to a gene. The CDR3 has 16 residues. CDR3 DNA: TGTGCCAGCAGCTTAGCCGCCGGGACAGGGACCTACGAGCAGTACTTC. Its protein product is CASSLAAGTGTYEQYF.

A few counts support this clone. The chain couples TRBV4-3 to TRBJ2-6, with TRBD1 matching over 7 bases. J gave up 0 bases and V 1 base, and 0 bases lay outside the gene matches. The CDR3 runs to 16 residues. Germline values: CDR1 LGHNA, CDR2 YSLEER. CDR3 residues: CASSQAGGSGANVLTF. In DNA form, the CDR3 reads TGCGCCAGCAGCCAAGCAGGGGGCTCTGGGGCCAACGTCCTGACTTTC.

DNA for the CDR3: TGCGCCAGCAGCTTGACGGGACTAGCATACAATGAGCAGTTCTTC. It yields the protein CASSLTGLAYNEQFF. The chain employs TRBV5-1 and TRBJ2-1; TRBD2 matches 9 bases. CDR3 length: 15 residues. CDR1 is SGHRS, CDR2 YFSETQ, per germline. The V segment lost 1 base and the J segment 4 bases; nucleotides outside the gene matches: 3.

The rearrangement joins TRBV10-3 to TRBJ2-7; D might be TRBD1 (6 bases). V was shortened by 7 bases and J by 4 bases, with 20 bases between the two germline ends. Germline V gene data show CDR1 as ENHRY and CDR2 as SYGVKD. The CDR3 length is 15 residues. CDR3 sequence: CAIIRDGQGSYEQYF. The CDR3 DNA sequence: TGTGCCATCATAAGGGACGGGCAGGGGTCATACGAGCAGTACTTC.

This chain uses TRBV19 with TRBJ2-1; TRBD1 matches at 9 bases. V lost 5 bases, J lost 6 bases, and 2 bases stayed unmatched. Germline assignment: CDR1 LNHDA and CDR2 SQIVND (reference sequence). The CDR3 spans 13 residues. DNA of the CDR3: TGTGCCAGTAGTTTGGACAGGGGCAATGAGCAGTTCTTC. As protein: CASSLDRGNEQFF.

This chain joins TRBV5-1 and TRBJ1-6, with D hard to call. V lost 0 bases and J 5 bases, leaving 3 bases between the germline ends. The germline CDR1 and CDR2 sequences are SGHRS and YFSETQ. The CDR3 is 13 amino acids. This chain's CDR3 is CASSLDNNSPLHF. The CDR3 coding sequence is TGCGCCAGCAGCTTGGACAATAATTCACCCCTCCACTTT.

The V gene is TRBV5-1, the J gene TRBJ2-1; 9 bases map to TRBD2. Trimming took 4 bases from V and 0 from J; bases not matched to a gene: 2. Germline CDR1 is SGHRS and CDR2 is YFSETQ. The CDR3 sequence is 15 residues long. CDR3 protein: CASSPSGNSYNEQFF. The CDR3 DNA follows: TGCGCCAGCAGCCCTAGCGGGAACTCCTACAATGAGCAGTTCTTC.

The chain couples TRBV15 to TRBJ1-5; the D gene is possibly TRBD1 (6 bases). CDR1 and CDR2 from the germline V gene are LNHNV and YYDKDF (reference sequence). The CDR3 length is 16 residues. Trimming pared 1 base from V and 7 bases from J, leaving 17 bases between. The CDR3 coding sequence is TGTGCCACCAGCAGAGTCCGGGGGGCTATAGGGCAGCCCCAGCATTTT. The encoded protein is CATSRVRGAIGQPQHF.

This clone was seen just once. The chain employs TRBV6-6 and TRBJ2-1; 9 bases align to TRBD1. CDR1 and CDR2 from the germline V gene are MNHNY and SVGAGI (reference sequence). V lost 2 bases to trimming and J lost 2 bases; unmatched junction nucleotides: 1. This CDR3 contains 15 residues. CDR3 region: CASSYGQGPYNEQFF. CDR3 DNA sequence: TGTGCCAGCAGTTACGGACAGGGGCCCTACAATGAGCAGTTCTTC.

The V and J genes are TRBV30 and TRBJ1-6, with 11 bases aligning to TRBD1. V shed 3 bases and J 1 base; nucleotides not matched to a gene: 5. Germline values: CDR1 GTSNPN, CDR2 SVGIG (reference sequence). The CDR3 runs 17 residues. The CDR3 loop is CAWSGGTGGSYNSPLHF. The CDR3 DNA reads TGTGCCTGGAGCGGTGGGACAGGGGGGTCCTATAATTCACCCCTCCACTTT.

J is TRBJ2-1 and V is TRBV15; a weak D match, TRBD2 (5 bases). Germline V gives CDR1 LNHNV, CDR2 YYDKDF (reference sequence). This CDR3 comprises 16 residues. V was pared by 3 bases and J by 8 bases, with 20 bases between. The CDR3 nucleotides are TGTGCCACCAGCAGGCGGATTGGACTGGGTAGCGATGAGCAGTTCTTC. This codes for CATSRRIGLGSDEQFF.

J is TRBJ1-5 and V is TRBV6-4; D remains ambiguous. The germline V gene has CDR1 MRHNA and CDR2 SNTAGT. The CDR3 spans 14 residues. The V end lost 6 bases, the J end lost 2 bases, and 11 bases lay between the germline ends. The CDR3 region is CASSPGIGNQPQHF. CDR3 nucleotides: TGTGCCAGCAGCCCGGGAATTGGCAATCAGCCCCAGCATTTT.

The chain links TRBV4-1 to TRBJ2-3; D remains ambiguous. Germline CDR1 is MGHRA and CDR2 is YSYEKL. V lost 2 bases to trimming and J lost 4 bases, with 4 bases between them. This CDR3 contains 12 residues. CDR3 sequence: CASSQIADTQYF. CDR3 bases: TGCGCCAGCAGCCAAATCGCAGATACGCAGTATTTT.

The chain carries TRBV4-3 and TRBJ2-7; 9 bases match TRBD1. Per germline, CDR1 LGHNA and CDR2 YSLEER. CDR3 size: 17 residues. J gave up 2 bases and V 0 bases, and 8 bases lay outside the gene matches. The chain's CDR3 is CASSQDSQGAGAYEQYF. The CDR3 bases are TGCGCCAGCAGCCAAGATTCACAGGGGGCAGGGGCCTACGAGCAGTACTTC.

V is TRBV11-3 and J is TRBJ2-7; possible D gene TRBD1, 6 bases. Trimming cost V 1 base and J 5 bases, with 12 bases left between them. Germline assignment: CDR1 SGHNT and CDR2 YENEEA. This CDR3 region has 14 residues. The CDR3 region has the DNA TGTGCCAGCAGCTTAGCAGGGGTTAGCAACGAGCAGTACTTC. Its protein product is CASSLAGVSNEQYF.

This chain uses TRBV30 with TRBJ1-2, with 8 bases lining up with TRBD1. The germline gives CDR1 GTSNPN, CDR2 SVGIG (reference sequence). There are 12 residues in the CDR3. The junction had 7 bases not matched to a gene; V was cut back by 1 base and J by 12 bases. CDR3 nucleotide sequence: TGTGCCTGGAGTGGACAGGGGATGGTCAACACCTTC. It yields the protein CAWSGQGMVNTF.

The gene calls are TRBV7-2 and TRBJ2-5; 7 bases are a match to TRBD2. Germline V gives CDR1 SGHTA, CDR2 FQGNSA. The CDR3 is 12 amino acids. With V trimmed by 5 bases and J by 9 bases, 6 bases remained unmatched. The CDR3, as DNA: TGTGCCAGCAGCCTCCCGGGGAGGGCCCAGTACTTC. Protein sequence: CASSLPGRAQYF.

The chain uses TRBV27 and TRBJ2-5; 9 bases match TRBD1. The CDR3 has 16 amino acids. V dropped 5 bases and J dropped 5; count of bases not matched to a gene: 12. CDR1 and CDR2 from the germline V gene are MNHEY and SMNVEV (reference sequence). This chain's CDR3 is CASSAWTGATDETQYF. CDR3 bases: TGTGCCAGCAGTGCATGGACAGGGGCAACAGACGAGACCCAGTACTTC.

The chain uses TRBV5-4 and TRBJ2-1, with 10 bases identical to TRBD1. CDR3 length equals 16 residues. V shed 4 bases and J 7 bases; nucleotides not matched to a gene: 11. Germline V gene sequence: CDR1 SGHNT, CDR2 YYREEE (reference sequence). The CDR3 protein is CASSARSRQGANEQFF. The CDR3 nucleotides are TGTGCCAGCAGCGCCCGCTCGAGACAGGGGGCAAATGAGCAGTTCTTC.

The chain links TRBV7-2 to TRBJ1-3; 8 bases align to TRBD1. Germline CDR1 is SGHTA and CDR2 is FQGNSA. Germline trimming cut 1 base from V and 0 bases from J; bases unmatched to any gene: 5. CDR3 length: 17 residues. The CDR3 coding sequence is TGTGCCAGCAGCTTAGTTGGGACAGGCAACTCTGGAAACACCATATATTTT. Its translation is CASSLVGTGNSGNTIYF.

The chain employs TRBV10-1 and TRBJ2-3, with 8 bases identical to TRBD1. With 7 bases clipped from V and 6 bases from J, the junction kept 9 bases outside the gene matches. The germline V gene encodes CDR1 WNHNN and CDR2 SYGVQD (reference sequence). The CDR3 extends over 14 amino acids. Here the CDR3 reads CASTEGTGQDTQYF. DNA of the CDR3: TGCGCCAGCACTGAAGGGACAGGTCAGGATACGCAGTATTTT.

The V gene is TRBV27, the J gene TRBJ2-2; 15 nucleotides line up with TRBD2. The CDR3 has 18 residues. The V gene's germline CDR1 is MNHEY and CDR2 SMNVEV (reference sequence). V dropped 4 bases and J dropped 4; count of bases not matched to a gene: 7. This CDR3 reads CASSWTSGGATVTGELFF. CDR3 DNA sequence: TGTGCCAGCAGTTGGACTAGCGGGGGGGCGACTGTCACCGGGGAGCTGTTTTTT.

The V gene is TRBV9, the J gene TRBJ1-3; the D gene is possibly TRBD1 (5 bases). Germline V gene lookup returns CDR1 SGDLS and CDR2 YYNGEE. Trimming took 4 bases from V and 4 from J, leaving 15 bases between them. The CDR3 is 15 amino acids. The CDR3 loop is CASSTQGTLGNTIYF. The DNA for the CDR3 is TGTGCCAGCAGCACTCAGGGAACCCTCGGAAACACCATATATTTT.

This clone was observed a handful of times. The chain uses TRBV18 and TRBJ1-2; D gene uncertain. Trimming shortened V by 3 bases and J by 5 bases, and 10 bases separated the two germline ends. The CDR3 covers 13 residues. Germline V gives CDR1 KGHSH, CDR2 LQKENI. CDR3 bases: TGTGCCAGCTCACCTAGCCGGGGATATGGCTACACCTTC. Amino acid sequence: CASSPSRGYGYTF.